This T cell receptor (beta chain) was identified during a study of blood T cell repertoires in COVID-19. On the study more broadly: T cells, B-cell-depleted T cells, or PBMCs supplied cDNA or gDNA.

The CDR3 contains 17 residues. The V segment lost 5 bases and the J segment 1 base; nucleotides outside the gene matches: 8. Per germline, CDR1 LNHNV and CDR2 YYDKDF (reference sequence). Those enrolled in Seattle joined during active infection and were followed longitudinally afterward. Original handling: Quantification of nucleated cells was approximated via reference gene primer amplification. Measured with immunoSEQ multiplex PCR; TCRdb has only the in-frame clones, and not every one. The V and J calls and clone size come from that table; D and trimming were worked out from the DNA. The sample includes 150,000 to 200,000 clones, around 85% of them seen just once.

Sequenced input: peripheral blood. The receptor comes from a woman aged 60-75 years with COVID-19, enrolled during active disease. V usage is TRBV15 and J usage is TRBJ1-2; 12 bases map to TRBD1. The CDR3 reads CATSSPGQGARNYGYTF. The CDR3 DNA is TGTGCCACCAGCTCTCCGGGACAGGGGGCTCGTAACTATGGCTACACCTTC.